A single T cell receptor beta chain is shown here with its context. This entry belongs to a study of blood T cell repertoires in COVID-19. Looking at the study overall: Specimens from acute and convalescent COVID-19 originated in the United States, Italy and Spain.

V was clipped by 4 bases and J by 5 bases; unmatched bases: 10. This CDR3 has 15 amino acids. Germline loops: CDR1 SGHNT, CDR2 YYREEE (reference sequence). TCRdb's table, derived via immunoSEQ multiplex PCR, lists solely in-frame clones and lacks some. Among about 80,000 clones, roughly 85% were seen once, and the ten largest hold 8.5% to 10%. The sequencing input was peripheral blood. The J gene is TRBJ2-7, the V gene TRBV5-4, with 9 bases identical to TRBD1. This sequence originates from a middle-aged man with COVID-19, enrolled during active disease. This CDR3 reads CASSRRQGDINEQYF. The DNA for the CDR3 is TGTGCCAGCAGCCGAAGACAGGGGGACATCAACGAGCAGTACTTC.